What follows are 2 T cell receptor beta chains derived from one specimen sequenced in a study of T cell responses to AZD1222 COVID-19 vaccine. The table came from immunoSEQ multiplex PCR; TCRdb's copy has only in-frame clones and leaves some out. The table lists under 150,000 clones, 80% to 90% of them singletons, with roughly 1.6% in the top ten. The sample consisted of peripheral blood, taken on day 0 of AZD1222 vaccination. These receptors originate from an adult in good health.

Only a few counts were recorded for this clone. V gene TRBV7-2 combines with J gene TRBJ1-1; D gene uncertain. Per the germline V gene, CDR1 is SGHTA and CDR2 is FQGNSA. Trimming took off 1 base at V and 0 bases at J, with 9 bases between the two ends. This CDR3 has 15 residues. DNA for the CDR3: TGTGCCAGCAGCTTAGGGCCGTTGGTGAACACTGAAGCTTTCTTT. It encodes CASSLGPLVNTEAFF. Full variable domain (remainder filled in from reference TRBV7-2 and TRBJ1-1): GAGVSQSPSNKVTEKGKDVELRCDPISGHTALYWYRQSLGQGLEFLIYFQGNSAPDKSGLPSDRFSAERTGGSVSTLTIQRTQQEDSAVYLCASSLGPLVNTEAFFGQGTRLTVV.

This clone has more than one count but fewer than ten. The CDR3 spells CASSNGKGAGNQPQHF. CDR3 sequence (DNA): TGTGCCAGTAGTAACGGGAAGGGGGCAGGTAATCAGCCCCAGCATTTT. The rearrangement uses TRBV19 and TRBJ1-5, with 7 bases fitting TRBD1. Germline CDR1 LNHDA, CDR2 SQIVND (reference sequence). After removal of 4 bases from V and 4 bases from J, the junction contained 10 bases not matched to a gene. There are 16 residues in the CDR3.